The rows below give T cell receptor beta chains drawn from one sample of a study of T cell repertoires in cytomegalovirus infection. These receptors have no identified antigens. Using its own MiXCR run on the reads, TCRdb lists one record per CDR3 protein. The data show approximately 730,000 distinct CDR3 sequences, around 29% seen once. The source was cultured CD8+ T cells from PBMCs, collected from culture after CMV antigen stimulation. The receptor set was obtained from a human donor in good health (CMV status not recorded). Some clones in this sample may be carry-over from other donors' samples. The CDR3 runs from the conserved cysteine through the conserved F or W. Each record gives: clone size, V gene, D gene, J gene, CDR3 protein, CDR3 DNA. A D gene is named only where the DNA matches it firmly. Clone size is stated in some rows and not others, as once, few, many or a class when expanded.

abundance: -; v_gene: TRBV18; d_gene: TRBD2; j_gene: TRBJ2-7; CDR3aa: CASSPKEWTSGDYEQYF; CDR3nt: TGTGCCAGCTCACCTAAGGAGTGGACTAGCGGGGACTACGAGCAGTACTTC
abundance: -; v_gene: TRBV10-3; d_gene: -; j_gene: TRBJ2-3; CDR3aa: CAISGRTGNTDTQYF; CDR3nt: TGTGCCATCAGTGGGAGAACAGGCAACACAGATACGCAGTATTTT
abundance: -; v_gene: TRBV3-1; d_gene: TRBD2; j_gene: TRBJ2-7; CDR3aa: CASSQELSGGRSEQYF; CDR3nt: TGTGCCAGCAGCCAAGAACTTAGCGGGGGCCGTTCCGAGCAGTACTTC
abundance: -; v_gene: TRBV2; d_gene: -; j_gene: TRBJ2-1; CDR3aa: CASSAQGFLDGTFF; CDR3nt: TGTGCCAGCAGTGCTCAAGGATTCTTAGATGGTACGTTCTTC
abundance: -; v_gene: TRBV7-6; d_gene: TRBD2; j_gene: TRBJ2-1; CDR3aa: CASSLVGGLYGNEQFF; CDR3nt: TGTGCCAGCAGCTTAGTCGGGGGGTTGTATGGCAATGAGCAGTTCTTC
abundance: few; v_gene: TRBV6-6; d_gene: -; j_gene: TRBJ1-5; CDR3aa: CASSLDGDQPQHF; CDR3nt: TGTGCCAGCAGCTTGGACGGAGATCAGCCCCAGCATTTT
abundance: -; v_gene: TRBV27; d_gene: -; j_gene: TRBJ1-2; CDR3aa: CASSSYGLFYTF; CDR3nt: TGTGCCAGCAGTTCCTACGGACTTTTCTACACCTTC
abundance: few; v_gene: TRBV27; d_gene: TRBD1; j_gene: TRBJ1-2; CDR3aa: CASSLTGGDTSAGYTF; CDR3nt: TGTGCCAGCAGTTTAACAGGGGGCGATACCTCCGCTGGCTACACCTTC
abundance: -; v_gene: TRBV6-2/TRBV6-3; d_gene: -; j_gene: TRBJ2-2; CDR3aa: CASSTIANTGELFF; CDR3nt: TGTGCCAGCAGTACAATTGCGAACACCGGGGAGCTGTTTTTT
abundance: -; v_gene: TRBV7-9; d_gene: -; j_gene: TRBJ1-2; CDR3aa: CASRPPGTGSDYGYTF; CDR3nt: TGTGCCAGCAGACCTCCGGGTACAGGGAGTGACTATGGCTACACCTTC